This entry lists 7 T cell receptor beta chains sequenced from one sample in a study of shared clonotypes between healthy human individuals. Sequencing was performed with immunoSEQ multiplex PCR; in TCRdb, only in-frame clones are kept and a portion is missing. The profile covers hundreds of thousands of clones, with approximately 80% appearing a single time and approximately 12% taken by the ten largest. The sample taken for sequencing was PBMCs. The receptors were gathered from a middle-aged woman in good health. Some clones in this sample may be carry-over from other donors' samples.

The chain recombines TRBV2 with TRBJ2-1, with 8 nucleotides matching TRBD2. The CDR3 is 13 residues long. V lost 5 bases to trimming and J lost 6 bases; unmatched junction nucleotides: 3. Germline V gene data show CDR1 as SNHLY and CDR2 as FYNNEI. CDR3 bases: TGTGCCAGCAGTCCGCTAGCGGGCAATGAGCAGTTCTTC. Translating gives CASSPLAGNEQFF.

This rearrangement joins TRBV14 to TRBJ2-1; TRBD2 matches 8 bases. The CDR3 contains 15 residues. Looked up from germline, CDR1 is SGHDN and CDR2 is FVKESK. The V segment lost 6 bases and the J segment 3 bases; nucleotides outside the gene matches: 7. The CDR3 coding sequence is TGTGCCAGCAGTCCTTTCGGGAGGGGCTACAATGAGCAGTTCTTC. Its translation is CASSPFGRGYNEQFF.

The chain carries TRBV5-4 and TRBJ2-1, with a possible D match to TRBD2 (9 bases). Germline V gene lookup returns CDR1 SGHNT and CDR2 YYREEE (reference sequence). Trimming removed 3 bases at V and 8 bases at J, with 33 bases between. The CDR3 consists of 20 residues. The CDR3 is CASSSLWDRSRESGGHEQFF. In DNA form, the CDR3 reads TGTGCCAGCAGCTCCCTGTGGGACAGGTCCCGGGAAAGCGGGGGGCATGAGCAGTTCTTC.

On this clone: A far bigger clonotype differs at one base, so this is likely a read error. Distinct nucleotide sequences in the sample also encode this CDR3. This sequence joins TRBV20-1 and TRBJ1-1; D call uncertain. CDR3 length: 11 residues. Looked up from germline, CDR1 is DFQATT and CDR2 is SNEGSKA (reference sequence). CDR3 DNA sequence: TGCAGTGCTAAGAGTTACACCGAAGCTTTCTTT. Translation: CSAKSYTEAFF.

This clone appeared a single time. V usage is TRBV27 and J usage is TRBJ1-5, with 8 positions matching TRBD1. J was trimmed by 3 bases and V by 4 bases; bases with no gene match: 2. This CDR3 spans 14 amino acids. CDR1 is MNHEY, CDR2 SMNVEV, per germline (reference sequence). The CDR3 nucleotides read TGTGCCAGCAGTTCGGGACAGGCCAATCAGCCCCAGCATTTT. As protein: CASSSGQANQPQHF.

About this clone: With only one base between it and a far larger clone, this is likely a read error. The chain carries TRBV29-1 and TRBJ1-1; D may be TRBD1 (6 bases). CDR3 length: 13 amino acids. The V gene lost 6 bases and the J gene lost 0 bases, with 11 bases spanning the gap. Germline V gene data show CDR1 as SQVTM and CDR2 as ANQGSEA. DNA for the CDR3: TGCAGCGTCGGGACACCTCTGAACACTGAAGCTTTCTTT. Translating gives CSVGTPLNTEAFF.

As to this clone: This clone may be a read error of a much larger clone one base away. This chain's CDR3 is CACSPPARDEQFF. CDR3 bases: TGTGCCTGCAGCCCCCCTGCTCGGGATGAGCAGTTCTTC. This rearrangement joins TRBV7-8 to TRBJ2-1; D is unclear. The CDR3 is made up of 13 amino acids. Per the germline V gene, CDR1 is SGHVS and CDR2 is FQNEAQ.